The clone carrying this TCR beta chain was seen only once. The antigen remains undetermined. This sample was included in a study of cytomegalovirus exposure and HLA in healthy donors. The overall study: Earlier work reported 117 million unique TCR beta sequences from approximately 180 million T cells. Of the donors genotyped, several hundred in all, around 76% fell in the Caucasian-associated ancestry cluster. Whole-study findings and limits: TCR beta V- and J-gene trimming, according to a later analysis, was linked to a missense DCLRE1C variant.

The PCR employed 60 Vbeta primers together with 13 Jbeta primers. Generated by immunoSEQ multiplex PCR, the TCRdb table keeps only in-frame clones and is missing some. The data show 240,000 or so clones, 75% to 85% seen once. The V gene's germline CDR1 is MDHEN and CDR2 SYDVKM. The CDR3 length is 15 residues. Trimming cost V 7 bases and J 4 bases, with 19 bases left between them. This receptor was obtained from a woman aged 55-69 years in good health and CMV-seropositive. Sequences were obtained from PBMCs. The chain employs TRBV28 and TRBJ1-2; D is perhaps TRBD1 (5 bases). The CDR3 sequence is CASTPPGLAGYGYTF. The CDR3 DNA is TGTGCCAGCACCCCCCCAGGGTTGGCCGGCTATGGCTACACCTTC.